This T cell receptor (beta chain) stems from a study of chemoradiotherapy in HPV16-positive cancers. General observations from the study: HPV-specific T cells were functionally defined from only a couple of HPV16-positive patients. In HPV16-positive patients, HPV-responsive T-cell expansion tracked better recurrence-free survival.

Libraries were prepared by immunoSEQ multiplex PCR; TCRdb keeps only in-frame clonotypes and omits some of them. The table has approximately 8,800 clones, around 66% seen once; the top ten hold roughly 9%. The sample holds a few counts of this clone. Its antigen remains unknown. Repertoires were sampled repeatedly during chemoradiotherapy. Trimming took off 0 bases at V and 0 bases at J, with 14 bases between the two ends. The CDR3 length is 17 residues. Germline V gene lookup returns CDR1 KGHSH and CDR2 LQKENI. This sequence was found in a human donor with HPV-associated anogenital cancer. Sampling was conducted from a patient who underwent chemoradiotherapy. This chain joins TRBV18 and TRBJ1-2; no clear D. The CDR3 region is CASSPPGSIVANYGYTF. The CDR3 nucleotides are TGTGCCAGCTCACCACCGGGATCTATCGTCGCTAACTATGGCTACACCTTC.